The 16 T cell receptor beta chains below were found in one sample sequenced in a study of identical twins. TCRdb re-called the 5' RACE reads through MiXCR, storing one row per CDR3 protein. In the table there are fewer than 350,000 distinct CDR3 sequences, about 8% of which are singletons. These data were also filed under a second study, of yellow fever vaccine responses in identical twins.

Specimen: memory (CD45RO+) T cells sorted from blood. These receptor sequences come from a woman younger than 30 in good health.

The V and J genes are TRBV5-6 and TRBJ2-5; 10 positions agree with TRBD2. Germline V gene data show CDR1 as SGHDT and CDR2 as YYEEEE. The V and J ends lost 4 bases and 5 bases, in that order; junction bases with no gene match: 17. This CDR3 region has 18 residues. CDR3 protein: CASSPLLDLAGVLETQYF. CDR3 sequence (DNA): TGTGCCAGCAGCCCCCTCCTCGACCTAGCGGGAGTGTTGGAGACCCAGTACTTC.

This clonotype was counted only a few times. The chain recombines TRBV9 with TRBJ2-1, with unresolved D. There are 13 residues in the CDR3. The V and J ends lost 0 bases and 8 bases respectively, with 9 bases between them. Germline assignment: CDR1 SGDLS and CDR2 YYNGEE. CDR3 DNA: TGTGCCAGCAGCGTAGCAGGCTTCGATGAGCAGTTCTTC. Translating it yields CASSVAGFDEQFF.

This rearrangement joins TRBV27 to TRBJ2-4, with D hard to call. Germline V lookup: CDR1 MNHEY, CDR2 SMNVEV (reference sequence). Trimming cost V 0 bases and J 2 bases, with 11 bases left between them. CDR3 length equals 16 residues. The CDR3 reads CASSLSLVGSKNIQYF. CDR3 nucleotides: TGTGCCAGCAGTTTATCGCTAGTGGGGTCCAAAAACATTCAGTACTTC.

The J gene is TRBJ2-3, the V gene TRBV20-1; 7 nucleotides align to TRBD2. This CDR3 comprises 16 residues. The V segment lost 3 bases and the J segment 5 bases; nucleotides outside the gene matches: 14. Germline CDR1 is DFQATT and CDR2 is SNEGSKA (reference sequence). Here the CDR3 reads CSARTYSGPGRDTQYF. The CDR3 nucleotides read TGCAGTGCTAGGACCTATAGCGGGCCCGGGAGAGATACGCAGTATTTT.

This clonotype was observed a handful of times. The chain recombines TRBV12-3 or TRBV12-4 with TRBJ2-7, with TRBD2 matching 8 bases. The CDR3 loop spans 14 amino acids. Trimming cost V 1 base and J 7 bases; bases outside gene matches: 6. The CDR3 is CASSLGLASGEQYV. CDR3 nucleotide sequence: TGTGCCAGCAGTTTAGGACTAGCGTCGGGGGAGCAGTACGTC.

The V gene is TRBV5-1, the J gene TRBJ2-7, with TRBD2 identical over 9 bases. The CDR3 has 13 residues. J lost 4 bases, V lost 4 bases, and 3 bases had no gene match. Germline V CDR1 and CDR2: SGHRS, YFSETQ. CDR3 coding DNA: TGCGCCAGCAGCGGAGGACTAGCGTACGAGCAGTACTTC. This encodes CASSGGLAYEQYF.

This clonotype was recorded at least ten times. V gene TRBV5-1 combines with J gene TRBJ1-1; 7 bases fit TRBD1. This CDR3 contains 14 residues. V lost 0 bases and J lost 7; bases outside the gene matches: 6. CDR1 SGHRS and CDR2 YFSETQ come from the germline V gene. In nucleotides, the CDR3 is TGCGCCAGCAGCTTGGGACAGGGTGTCGGTGAAGCTTTCTTT. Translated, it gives CASSLGQGVGEAFF.

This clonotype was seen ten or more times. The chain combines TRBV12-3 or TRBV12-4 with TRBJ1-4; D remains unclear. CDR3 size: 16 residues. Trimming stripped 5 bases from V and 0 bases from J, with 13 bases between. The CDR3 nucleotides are TGTGCCAGCAGTCCGTACGGGTCTGCAACTAATGAAAAACTGTTTTTT. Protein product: CASSPYGSATNEKLFF.

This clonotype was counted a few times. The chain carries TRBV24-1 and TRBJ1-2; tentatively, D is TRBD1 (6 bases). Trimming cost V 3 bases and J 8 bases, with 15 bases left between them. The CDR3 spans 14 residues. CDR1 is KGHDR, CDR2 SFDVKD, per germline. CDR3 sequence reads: CATSDTGKSSGYTF. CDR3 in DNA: TGTGCCACCAGTGATACAGGGAAGAGCAGCGGCTACACCTTC.

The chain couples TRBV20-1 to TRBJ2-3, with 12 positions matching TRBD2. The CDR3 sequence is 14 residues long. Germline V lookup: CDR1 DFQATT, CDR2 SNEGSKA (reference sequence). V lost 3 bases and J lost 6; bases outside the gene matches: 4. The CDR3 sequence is CSARNLAGGDTQYF. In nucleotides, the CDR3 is TGCAGTGCTAGGAACCTAGCGGGGGGGGATACGCAGTATTTT.

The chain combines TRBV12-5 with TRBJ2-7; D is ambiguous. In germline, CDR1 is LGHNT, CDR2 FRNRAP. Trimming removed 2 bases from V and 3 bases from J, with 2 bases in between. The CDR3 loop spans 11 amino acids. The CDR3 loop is CASGLRYEQYF. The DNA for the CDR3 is TGTGCTAGTGGTTTGCGCTACGAGCAGTACTTC.

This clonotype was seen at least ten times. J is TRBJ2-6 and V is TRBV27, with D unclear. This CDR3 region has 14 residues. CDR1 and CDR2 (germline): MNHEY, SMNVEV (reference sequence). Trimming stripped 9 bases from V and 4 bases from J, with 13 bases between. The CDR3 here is CASNEFQGANVLTF. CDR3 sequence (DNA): TGTGCCAGTAACGAGTTTCAGGGGGCCAACGTCCTGACTTTC.

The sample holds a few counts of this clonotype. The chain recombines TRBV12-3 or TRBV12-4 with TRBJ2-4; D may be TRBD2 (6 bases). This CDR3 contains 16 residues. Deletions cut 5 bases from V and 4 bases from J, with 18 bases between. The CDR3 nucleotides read TGTGCCAGCAGTCGACTACCGGGAGATGGGAAAAACATTCAGTACTTC. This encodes CASSRLPGDGKNIQYF.

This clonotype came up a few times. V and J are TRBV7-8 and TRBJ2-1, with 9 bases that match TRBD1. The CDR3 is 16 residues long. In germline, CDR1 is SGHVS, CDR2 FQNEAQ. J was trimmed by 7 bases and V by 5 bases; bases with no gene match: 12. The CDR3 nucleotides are TGTGCCAGCAGCGCAAGCGGGACAGGGTCCGTGAATGAGCAGTTCTTC. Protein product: CASSASGTGSVNEQFF. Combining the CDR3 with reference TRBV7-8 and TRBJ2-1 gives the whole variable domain GAGVSQSPRYKVAKRGQDVALRCDPISGHVSLFWYQQALGQGPEFLTYFQNEAQLDKSGLPSDRFFAERPEGSVSTLKIQRTQQEDSAVYLCASSASGTGSVNEQFFGPGTRLTVL.

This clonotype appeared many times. CDR3 bases: TGCGCCAGCAGCTTGGAGGTGGTGGCTAATTCACCCCTCCACTTT. This codes for CASSLEVVANSPLHF. The chain employs TRBV5-1 and TRBJ1-6; D not certain. The CDR3 runs to 15 residues. Trimming removed 0 bases at V and 6 bases at J, with 10 bases between. Germline CDR1 SGHRS, CDR2 YFSETQ.

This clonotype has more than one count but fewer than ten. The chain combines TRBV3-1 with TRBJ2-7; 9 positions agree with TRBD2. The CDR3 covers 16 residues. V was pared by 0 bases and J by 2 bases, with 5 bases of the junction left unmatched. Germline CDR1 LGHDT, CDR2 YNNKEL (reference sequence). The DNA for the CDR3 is TGTGCCAGCAGCCAAGAAAGGGCTAGCGGGGCCTACGAGCAGTACTTC. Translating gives CASSQERASGAYEQYF.